The T cell receptor (beta chain) under discussion was sequenced for a study of breast tumors, draining lymph nodes, adjacent tissues. Study outcomes and limitations: The lymph node origin of tumor T cells was framed as consistent with a hypothesis, not demonstrated.

The CDR3 has 14 amino acids. Germline values: CDR1 SGHTS, CDR2 YDEGEE. V was clipped by 1 base and J by 3 bases, with 9 bases between them. This clonotype was counted many times. Its target is not known. TCRdb used MiXCR to reprocess the multiplex PCR reads, holding one entry per CDR3 protein. The sample gives 50,000 to 75,000 distinct CDR3 sequences, around 60% of which show up once; approximately 18% is in the top ten. The specimen sequenced was breast tumor tissue. The V gene is TRBV5-8, the J gene TRBJ2-3, with D maybe TRBD1 (5 bases). The receptor comes from a female donor with breast cancer. Some clones in this sample may be carry-over from other donors' samples. This CDR3 is CASSLQGVTDTQYF. CDR3 bases: TGTGCCAGCAGCTTGCAAGGGGTTACAGATACGCAGTATTTT.